Sequencing of this TCR beta chain was carried out in a study of identical twins. cDNA carried unique molecular identifiers, and a universal primer site was added by template switching. TCRdb re-called the 5' RACE reads through MiXCR, storing one row per CDR3 protein. The table shows around 280,000 distinct CDR3 sequences, with about 8.3% occurring only once. Germline CDR1 and CDR2: MGHRA and YSYEKL. Trimming left V 0 bases short and J 3 bases short, with 13 bases between. CDR3 length equals 16 residues. The sample was also linked to a second study, of yellow fever vaccine responses in identical twins. According to that study: As reported, the vaccine T cell response of twins seemed partly convergent and partly personalized.

The chain couples TRBV4-1 to TRBJ2-3, with a possible D match to TRBD2 (6 bases). The specimen sequenced was memory (CD45RO+) T cells sorted from blood. This clonotype was sampled from a woman aged 18-29 years in good health. The CDR3 DNA is TGCGCCAGCAGCCAAGATCGCGGGGCCGGTACAGATACGCAGTATTTT. This gives the protein CASSQDRGAGTDTQYF.